This paragraph covers one T cell receptor beta chain sequence. Per the original methods: Using reference gene primer amplification, nucleated cell counts were estimated. Sequenced by immunoSEQ multiplex PCR; TCRdb stores in-frame clones only, minus some. For V, J and clone size, that table is used; D and trimming come from the DNA. This sample has 300,000 to 350,000 clones, with over 80% found just once. Residents of 24 US areas, aged roughly 18 to 89 years, made up the participants. Recovery meant two consecutive negative NP/OP PCR tests, professional clearance, or resolved symptoms. The V gene lost 4 bases and the J gene lost 1 base, with 12 bases spanning the gap. From germline, CDR1 is KGHDR and CDR2 SFDVKD. The CDR3 totals 16 residues. This sample stems from a study of blood T cell repertoires in COVID-19. Study background: Sources were T cells, B-cell-depleted T cells, or PBMCs; the material itself was cDNA or gDNA.

The material sequenced was PBMCs or T cells enriched from blood (not recorded which). The clonotype comes from a woman between 18 and 29 years old who had recovered from COVID-19. V gene TRBV24-1 combines with J gene TRBJ2-2, with a possible D match to TRBD2 (5 bases). CDR3 residues: CATSENGRGNTGELFF. The CDR3 DNA sequence: TGTGCCACCAGTGAGAACGGACGGGGGAACACCGGGGAGCTGTTTTTT.